The TCR beta chain described here comes from a study of beta chain features in type 1 diabetes. About the research overall: Taken together, all samples contributed approximately 110 million examined sorted cells.

Naive, central memory, regulatory and stem cell-like memory cells within the CD4+ compartment were sorted using CD45RO/CCR7/CD25/CD127/CD95/CD27. The V and J ends lost 3 bases and 4 bases, in that order; junction bases with no gene match: 8. The CDR3 spans 14 residues. Germline V gives CDR1 GTSNPN, CDR2 SVGIG (reference sequence). Findings and limits, study-wide: Shorter TCRB CDR3s, moderately but significantly so, marked every one of the four CD4+ subsets in Type 1 diabetes patients. Insertions at VDJ junctions were less frequent in type 1 diabetes patients. These patients also deleted more nucleotides at the same junctions. The question left open here concerned HLA type influencing TCRB rearrangement.

This clone was seen once. No antigen is known for it. Of the isolated RNA, all was reverse transcribed, and so the sequenced material was expressed TCRB transcripts. The method was immunoSEQ multiplex PCR; TCRdb's version includes in-frame clones alone and lacks a portion of them. The sample lists some 700,000 clones, roughly 13% occurring once. The specimen was naive CD4+ T cells from blood. The sequence came from a man younger than 30 with type 1 diabetes. V gene TRBV30 combines with J gene TRBJ1-2, with 7 bases lining up with TRBD1. CDR3 nucleotides: TGTGCCTGGAGCTTAGGACAGGCCTTCTATGGCTACACCTTC. It yields the protein CAWSLGQAFYGYTF.